A selection of T cell receptor beta chains follows, all from one sample in a study of beta chain features in type 1 diabetes. This table comes from immunoSEQ multiplex PCR, and its TCRdb copy is limited to in-frame clones, with some not included. The sample includes 970,000 or so clones, roughly 17% seen only once; the top ten take around 0.02%. The sequenced material came from naive CD4+ T cells from blood. All receptors derive from a woman aged 18-35 years in good health. CDR3s include the opening cysteine and the closing phenylalanine or tryptophan. Fields, in order: clone size, D gene, J gene, V gene, CDR3 protein, CDR3 DNA. A D gene is named only where the DNA matches it firmly. Some rows mark clone size as missing; the rest say once, few, many or name a class of expanded clone.

.	.	TRBJ2-4	TRBV10-3	CAISDSADFFGRQYF	TGTGCCATCAGTGACTCCGCGGACTTTTTTGGACGTCAATACTTC
.	.	TRBJ1-1	TRBV28	CASSFPSMNTEAFF	TGTGCCAGCAGTTTCCCCAGCATGAACACTGAAGCTTTCTTT
once	.	TRBJ1-5	TRBV4-1	CASSQDGSAGRGQPQHF	TGCGCCAGCAGCCAAGATGGTTCGGCGGGGAGGGGTCAGCCCCAGCATTTT
.	TRBD1	TRBJ2-4	TRBV28	CASSSTGALTKNIQYF	TGTGCCAGCAGCTCCACAGGGGCCTTGACCAAAAACATTCAGTACTTC
.	.	TRBJ2-5	TRBV27	CASSLSGARARETQYF	TGTGCCAGCAGTTTATCGGGGGCTCGGGCCCGCGAGACCCAGTACTTC
few	TRBD2	TRBJ2-3	TRBV5-4	CASSDIAGKSTDTQYF	TGTGCCAGCAGTGATATAGCGGGGAAAAGCACAGATACGCAGTATTTT
.	.	TRBJ1-2	TRBV6-1	CASSESPDRPYGYTF	TGTGCCAGCAGTGAATCTCCGGACAGACCTTATGGCTACACCTTC
.	TRBD1	TRBJ2-7	TRBV28	CASSLTGVGYEQYF	TGTGCCAGCAGTCTGACAGGGGTTGGCTACGAGCAGTACTTC
.	.	TRBJ1-1	TRBV18	CASSPGENTEAFF	TGTGCCAGCTCACCCGGAGAGAACACTGAAGCTTTCTTT
few	TRBD1	TRBJ2-1	TRBV27	CASSFASRGNNEQFF	TGTGCCAGCAGTTTCGCTAGCAGGGGGAACAATGAGCAGTTCTTC
few	.	TRBJ2-7	TRBV29-1	CSVEKVGYEQYF	TGCAGCGTTGAAAAAGTAGGGTACGAGCAGTACTTC
.	TRBD1	TRBJ1-5	TRBV28	CASSFLDRGNQPQHF	TGTGCCAGCAGTTTCCTGGACAGGGGGAATCAGCCCCAGCATTTT
.	.	TRBJ1-2	TRBV11-2	CASSTRTEYGYTF	TGTGCCAGCAGCACCCGGACAGAGTATGGCTACACCTTC
few	TRBD2	TRBJ2-7	TRBV7-9	CASSLLAESYEQYF	TGTGCCAGCAGCTTACTAGCGGAATCCTACGAGCAGTACTTC
.	TRBD2	TRBJ2-3	TRBV29-1	CSVSGLADTQYF	TGCAGCGTCTCGGGACTAGCAGATACGCAGTATTTT
few	.	TRBJ2-7	TRBV20-1	CSADDAVEQYF	TGCAGTGCTGACGACGCAGTCGAGCAGTACTTC
.	TRBD1	TRBJ1-4	TRBV4-1	CASSQEGTVNLRLFF	TGCGCCAGCAGCCAAGAAGGGACAGTAAATTTACGACTGTTTTTT
.	.	TRBJ1-1	TRBV10-3	CAISSGGTMNTEAFF	TGTGCCATCAGCTCCGGAGGGACCATGAACACTGAAGCTTTCTTT
.	.	TRBJ2-1	TRBV5-1	CASSLTSRIDKGQFF	TGCGCCAGCAGCCTGACCTCCCGGATCGACAAGGGGCAGTTCTTC
many	.	TRBJ2-1	TRBV5-4	CASSNTSGGTEQFF	TGTGCCAGCAGCAACACCTCTGGAGGAACCGAGCAGTTCTTC
few	.	TRBJ2-2	TRBV18	CASSPTTGELFF	TGTGCCAGCTCACCCACCACCGGGGAGCTGTTTTTT
few	.	TRBJ1-5	TRBV5-1	CASSLGPGQNQPQHF	TGCGCCAGCAGCTTGGGTCCAGGGCAGAATCAGCCCCAGCATTTT
few	TRBD2	TRBJ2-1	TRBV5-4	CASSSSGRANNEQFF	TGTGCCAGCAGCTCGTCCGGGAGGGCTAATAATGAGCAGTTCTTC
.	TRBD2	TRBJ2-5	TRBV28	CASSPASGTQETQYF	TGTGCCAGCAGTCCCGCCAGCGGGACGCAAGAGACCCAGTACTTC
few	TRBD1	TRBJ1-1	TRBV5-4	CASSPQGAGNTEAFF	TGTGCCAGCAGCCCCCAGGGGGCTGGGAACACTGAAGCTTTCTTT
few	TRBD2	TRBJ2-7	TRBV10-3	CAISESVGTGGSSYEQYF	TGTGCCATCAGTGAGTCGGTTGGAACGGGAGGGAGCTCCTACGAGCAGTACTTC
.	.	TRBJ1-4	TRBV18	CASSPRGPPTNEKLFF	TGTGCCAGCTCACCACGGGGGCCCCCAACTAATGAAAAACTGTTTTTT
.	.	TRBJ2-7	TRBV4-1	CASSQAPETAYEQYF	TGCGCCAGCAGCCAAGCCCCGGAAACCGCCTACGAGCAGTACTTC
.	.	TRBJ2-5	TRBV9	CASSVRQGGGMETQYF	TGTGCCAGCAGCGTTCGACAGGGAGGGGGCATGGAGACCCAGTACTTC
once	.	TRBJ2-2	TRBV7-3	CASSSQEGRVAGELFF	TGTGCCAGCAGCTCACAGGAGGGACGAGTGGCCGGGGAGCTGTTTTTT
once	TRBD2	TRBJ2-7	TRBV11-3	CASSLVRPRGGYEQYF	TGTGCCAGCAGCTTAGTTCGCCCCCGCGGGGGCTACGAGCAGTACTTC
.	TRBD1	TRBJ2-7	TRBV11-2	CASSRPGTGFEQYF	TGTGCCAGCAGCCGCCCCGGGACAGGGTTCGAGCAGTACTTC